A single TCR beta chain is shown here with its context. This sample was taken from a study of tumor-infiltrating lymphocytes in primary liver carcinoma. TCR beta cDNA was made from around 460 ng total RNA with a constant-region primer. Libraries of TCR beta came from three nested multiplex PCR rounds with slightly modified ARM-PCR. TCRdb independently ran MiXCR on the multiplex PCR reads; one entry per CDR3 protein. The sample shows about 54,000 distinct CDR3 sequences, 70% to 75% of them seen only once. For each extraction, RNA and DNA were obtained together from about 20-30 mg of unsorted bulk tissue. Sequencing was done on a sample of liver tumor tissue from sampling region 2. Regarding subset: tumor region T2, inferior pole. This clonotype was obtained from a man in his forties or fifties with primary liver carcinoma and hepatitis B virus infection.

The CDR3 here is CASCSTTGRKSPLHF. CDR3 nucleotides: TGTGCCAGCTGTTCCACAACAGGGCGTAAGTCACCCCTCCACTTT. The chain combines TRBV12-3 or TRBV12-4 with TRBJ1-6; a weak D match, TRBD1 (6 bases). The CDR3 is 15 amino acids. V lost 8 bases and J 10 bases, leaving 21 bases between the germline ends.